This T cell receptor (beta chain) originates from a study of radiation and T cells in renal cell carcinoma. V shed 4 bases, J shed 7 bases, and the junction held 7 bases outside the gene matches. Germline V gene lookup returns CDR1 KGHSH and CDR2 LQKENI. The CDR3 covers 15 residues. As to time point: baseline pretreatment blood. The treatment denotes: 15 Gy SBRT to primary tumor, nephrectomy 4 weeks later. Libraries were prepared by immunoSEQ multiplex PCR; TCRdb keeps only in-frame clonotypes and omits some of them. Seen here are 130,000 to 150,000 clones, approximately 90% observed once, and the top ten hold about 12%.

The clonotype comes from a woman aged 50 to 60 with renal cell carcinoma. This chain connects TRBV18 to TRBJ1-6; 7 bases line up with TRBD1. The material was blood, obtained from a patient whose treatment included radiotherapy and nephrectomy. CDR3: CASSQRQGENSPLHF. CDR3 in DNA: TGTGCCAGCTCACAGCGACAGGGAGAAAATTCACCCCTCCACTTT. Full variable domain (remainder filled in from reference TRBV18 and TRBJ1-6): NAGVMQNPRHLVRRRGQEARLRCSPMKGHSHVYWYRQLPEEGLKFMVYLQKENIIDESGMPKERFSAEFPKEGPSILRIQQVVRGDSAAYFCASSQRQGENSPLHFGNGTRLTVT.